A single sample is the source of the 8 T cell receptor beta chains below, sequenced in a study of shared clonotypes between healthy human individuals. The repertoire was sequenced with immunoSEQ multiplex PCR; TCRdb's copy has only in-frame clones and lacks some. The table records fewer than 1.6 million clones, around 98.5% of them present only once. Sequences were obtained from naive CD4+ T cells sorted from blood. Noted subset: CD45RA+ positively selected. The receptors were gathered from a man aged 30-40 years in good health.

V and J are TRBV30 and TRBJ1-4; D is perhaps TRBD1 (5 bases). Trimming left V 0 bases short and J 7 bases short, with 15 bases between. The CDR3 has 15 residues. Germline V CDR1 and CDR2: GTSNPN, SVGIG (reference sequence). The CDR3 DNA is TGTGCCTGGAGTGTGGGGGGAGGGAAGGTTGAAAAACTGTTTTTT. Protein: CAWSVGGGKVEKLFF.

This clone was picked up one time. V gene TRBV18 combines with J gene TRBJ1-1, with 9 nucleotides matching TRBD1. V was pared by 4 bases and J by 8 bases, with 8 bases of the junction left unmatched. CDR3 length: 14 amino acids. CDR1 is KGHSH, CDR2 LQKENI, per germline. In DNA, the CDR3 is TGTGCCAGCTCACTTATACCGGGACAGGGAGAAGCTTTCTTT. As protein: CASSLIPGQGEAFF.

The chain combines TRBV20-1 with TRBJ2-1; perhaps TRBD2 as D (6 bases). The CDR3 length is 11 residues. Per germline, CDR1 DFQATT and CDR2 SNEGSKA (reference sequence). CDR3 amino acids: CGTQTYNEQFF. The CDR3 DNA reads as TGCGGGACTCAGACCTACAATGAGCAGTTCTTC.

In DNA form, the CDR3 reads TGTGCCAGCAGCTTAGGGACCACGGGACGCCGGTTTCCCTACGAGCAGTACTTC. Encoded protein: CASSLGTTGRRFPYEQYF. J is TRBJ2-7 and V is TRBV7-9; D is possibly TRBD1 or TRBD2 (5 bases each). The ends were cut back, 1 base at V and 2 bases at J, with 21 bases in the middle. The CDR3 has 18 amino acids. Germline CDR1 reads SEHNR; CDR2 reads FQNEAQ (reference sequence).

The chain uses TRBV7-2 and TRBJ2-5; 12 nucleotides match TRBD1. The CDR3 is 16 residues long. Germline V gene data show CDR1 as SGHTA and CDR2 as FQGNSA. V shed 4 bases and J 4 bases; nucleotides not matched to a gene: 7. CDR3 in DNA: TGTGCCAGCAGCTCCCGGGACAGGGGGCGCCGAGAGACCCAGTACTTC. Its protein is CASSSRDRGRRETQYF.

V gene TRBV18 combines with J gene TRBJ1-1; D call uncertain. Deletions cut 0 bases from V and 1 base from J, with 12 bases between. The CDR3 consists of 16 residues. CDR1 KGHSH and CDR2 LQKENI come from the germline V gene. For the CDR3, the DNA is TGTGCCAGCTCACCACCGACTCTGGGCGGGAACACTGAAGCTTTCTTT. Translation: CASSPPTLGGNTEAFF.

V gene TRBV5-1 combines with J gene TRBJ1-4; TRBD1 matches 10 bases. CDR3 length: 14 residues. The junction had 2 bases not matched to a gene; V was cut back by 3 bases and J by 6 bases. Germline loops: CDR1 SGHRS, CDR2 YFSETQ. Written as DNA, the CDR3 is TGCGCCAGCAGCTCCGGGACAGGGGATGAAAAACTGTTTTTT. It codes for CASSSGTGDEKLFF.

The chain combines TRBV6-1 with TRBJ2-1; TRBD1 matches at 8 bases. The CDR3 is made up of 15 amino acids. Per germline, CDR1 MNHNS and CDR2 SASEGT. The V gene end was trimmed by 5 bases and the J gene end by 7 bases; junction bases not matched to a gene: 10. The CDR3 spells CASSPGQGQVNEQFF. The CDR3 bases are TGTGCCAGCAGTCCCGGACAGGGACAAGTGAATGAGCAGTTCTTC.